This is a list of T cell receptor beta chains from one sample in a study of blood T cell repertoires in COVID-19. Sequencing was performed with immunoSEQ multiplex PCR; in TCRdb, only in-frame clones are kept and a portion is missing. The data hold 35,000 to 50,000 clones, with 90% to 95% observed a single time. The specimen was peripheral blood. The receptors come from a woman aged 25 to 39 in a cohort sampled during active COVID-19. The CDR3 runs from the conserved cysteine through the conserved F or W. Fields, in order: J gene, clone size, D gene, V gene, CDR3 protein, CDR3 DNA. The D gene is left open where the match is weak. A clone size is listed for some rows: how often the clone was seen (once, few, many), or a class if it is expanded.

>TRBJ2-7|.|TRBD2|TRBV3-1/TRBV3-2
CASSHEQRAGGPYEQYF
TGTGCCAGCAGCCACGAGCAGCGAGCGGGAGGGCCCTACGAGCAGTACTTC
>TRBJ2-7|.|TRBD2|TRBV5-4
CASSKREALNEQYF
TGTGCCAGCAGCAAGCGGGAGGCCCTGAACGAGCAGTACTTC
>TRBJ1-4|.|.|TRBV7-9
CASSLLPGGPNEKLFF
TGTGCCAGCAGCTTATTACCGGGGGGCCCTAATGAAAAACTGTTTTTT
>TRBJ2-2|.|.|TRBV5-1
CASSLWGADTGELFF
TGCGCCAGCAGTCTTTGGGGAGCGGACACCGGGGAGCTGTTTTTT
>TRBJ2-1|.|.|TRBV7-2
CASSFSDRNEQFF
TGTGCCAGCAGCTTCTCGGACAGAAATGAGCAGTTCTTC
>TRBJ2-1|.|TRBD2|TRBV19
CASSIRGLAGNEQFF
TGTGCCAGTAGTATTAGGGGACTAGCGGGGAATGAGCAGTTCTTC
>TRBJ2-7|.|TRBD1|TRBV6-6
CASTITGTGIYF
TGTGCCAGCACTATTACGGGGACAGGGATATACTTC
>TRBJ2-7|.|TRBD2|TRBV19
CASSGGTSGVYEQYF
TGTGCCAGTAGTGGAGGGACTAGCGGGGTGTACGAGCAGTACTTC
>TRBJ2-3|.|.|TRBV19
CASSMRADRRVGADTQYF
TGTGCCAGTAGTATGCGGGCCGACAGGCGGGTTGGCGCAGATACGCAGTATTTT
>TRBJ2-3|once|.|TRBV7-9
CASSLDPGPTDTQYF
TGTGCCAGCAGCTTAGACCCAGGGCCCACAGATACGCAGTATTTT
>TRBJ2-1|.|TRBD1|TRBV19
CASTPTPVQGGEQFF
TGTGCCAGTACTCCGACCCCTGTACAGGGGGGTGAGCAGTTCTTC
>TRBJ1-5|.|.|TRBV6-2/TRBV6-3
CASRPFRGGNQPQHF
TGTGCCAGCAGGCCTTTCAGGGGCGGCAATCAGCCCCAGCATTTT
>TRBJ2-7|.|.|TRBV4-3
CASSQDLTYEQYF
TGCGCCAGCAGCCAAGACTTGACATACGAGCAGTACTTC
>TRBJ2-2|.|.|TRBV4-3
CASSQEWGRNGGELFF
TGCGCCAGCAGCCAAGAATGGGGCAGGAATGGGGGGGAGCTGTTTTTT
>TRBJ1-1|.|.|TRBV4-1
CASSQVRLNTEAFF
TGCGCCAGCAGCCAAGTGAGGCTGAACACTGAAGCTTTCTTT
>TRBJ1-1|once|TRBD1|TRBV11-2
CASSSPGGSGTEAFF
TGTGCCAGCAGCTCGCCAGGGGGTTCGGGCACTGAAGCTTTCTTT